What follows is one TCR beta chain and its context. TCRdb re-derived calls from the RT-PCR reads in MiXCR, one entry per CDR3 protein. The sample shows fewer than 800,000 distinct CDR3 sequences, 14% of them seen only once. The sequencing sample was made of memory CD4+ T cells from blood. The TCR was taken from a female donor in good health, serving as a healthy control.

The CDR3 bases are TGCAGTGCTAGATGGTTCGGGGTGGGGGACTACGAGCAGTACTTC. It translates to CSARWFGVGDYEQYF. The chain uses TRBV20-1 and TRBJ2-7; D possibly uses TRBD1 or TRBD2 (5 bases each). Germline V gene sequence: CDR1 DFQATT, CDR2 SNEGSKA (reference sequence). Trimming removed 2 bases from V and 3 bases from J, with 17 bases in between. The CDR3 loop spans 15 amino acids.